The clone carrying this T cell receptor (beta chain) has at least ten counts. TCRdb passed the 5' RACE reads through MiXCR, listing each CDR3 protein once. The sample has approximately 150,000 distinct CDR3 sequences; roughly 10% are singletons. The CDR3 contains 13 residues. CDR1 is DFQATT, CDR2 SNEGSKA, per germline (reference sequence). The V segment lost 5 bases and the J segment 5 bases; nucleotides outside the gene matches: 2. The data were obtained in a study of CD8 T cells in ankylosing spondylitis. The source is a female donor with ankylosing spondylitis or in good health (not recorded which). Sequenced input: blood, either unsorted or a sorted T cell fraction (not recorded which). This sequence joins TRBV20-1 and TRBJ1-5, with 11 bases that match TRBD1. The CDR3 protein is CSAGTGGYQPQHF. In DNA form, the CDR3 reads TGCAGTGCTGGGACAGGGGGTTATCAGCCCCAGCATTTT.